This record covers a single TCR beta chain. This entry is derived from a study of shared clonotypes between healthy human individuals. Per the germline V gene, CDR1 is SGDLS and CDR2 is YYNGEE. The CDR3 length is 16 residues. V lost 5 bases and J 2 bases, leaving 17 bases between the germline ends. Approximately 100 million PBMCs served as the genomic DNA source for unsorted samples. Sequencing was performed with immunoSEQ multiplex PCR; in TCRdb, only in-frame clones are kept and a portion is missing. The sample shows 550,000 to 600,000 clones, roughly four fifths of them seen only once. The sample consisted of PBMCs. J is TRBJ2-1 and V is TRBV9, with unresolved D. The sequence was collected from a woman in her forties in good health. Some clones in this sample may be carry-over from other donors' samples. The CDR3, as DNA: TGTGCCAGCAGTCCGACCGGGCTAGTGGCCTACAATGAGCAGTTCTTC. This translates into CASSPTGLVAYNEQFF.